This T cell receptor beta chain was observed in a study of blood T cell repertoires in COVID-19. Looking at the study overall: Researchers got acute and convalescent COVID-19 samples from the United States, Italy and Spain. From T cells, B-cell-depleted T cells, or PBMCs came the material, which was cDNA or gDNA.

Study processing details: It was from reference gene primer amplification that nucleated cell counts were estimated. Some clones are missing from TCRdb's copy, which holds only in-frame ones; the method was immunoSEQ multiplex PCR. The V and J calls and clone size are taken from that table; D and trimming were inferred from the DNA. The sample includes about 110,000 clones, 87% of them seen just once. The CDR3 extends over 15 amino acids. Germline trimming cut 0 bases from V and 6 bases from J; bases unmatched to any gene: 3. Per germline, CDR1 SGHAT and CDR2 FQNNGV. Sequencing input: peripheral blood. The sequence was collected from a human donor in a cohort sampled during active COVID-19. The V call is TRBV11-2, the J call TRBJ2-2; 8 bases match TRBD2. The CDR3 spells CASSLEWTSSGELFF. The CDR3 DNA is TGTGCCAGCAGCTTAGAGTGGACTAGCTCCGGGGAGCTGTTTTTT.